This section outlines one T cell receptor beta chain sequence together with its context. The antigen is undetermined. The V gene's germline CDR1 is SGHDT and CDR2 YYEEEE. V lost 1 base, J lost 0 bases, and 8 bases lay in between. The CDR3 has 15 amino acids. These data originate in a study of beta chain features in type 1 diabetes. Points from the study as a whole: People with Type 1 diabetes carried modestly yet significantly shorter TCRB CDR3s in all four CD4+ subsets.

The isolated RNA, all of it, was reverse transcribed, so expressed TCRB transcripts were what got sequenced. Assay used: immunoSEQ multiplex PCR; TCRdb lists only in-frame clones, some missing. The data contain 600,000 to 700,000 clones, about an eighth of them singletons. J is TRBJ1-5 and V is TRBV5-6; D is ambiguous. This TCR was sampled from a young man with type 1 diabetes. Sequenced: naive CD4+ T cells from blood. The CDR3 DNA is TGTGCCAGCAGCTTGTATGGAAATAGCAATCAGCCCCAGCATTTT. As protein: CASSLYGNSNQPQHF.